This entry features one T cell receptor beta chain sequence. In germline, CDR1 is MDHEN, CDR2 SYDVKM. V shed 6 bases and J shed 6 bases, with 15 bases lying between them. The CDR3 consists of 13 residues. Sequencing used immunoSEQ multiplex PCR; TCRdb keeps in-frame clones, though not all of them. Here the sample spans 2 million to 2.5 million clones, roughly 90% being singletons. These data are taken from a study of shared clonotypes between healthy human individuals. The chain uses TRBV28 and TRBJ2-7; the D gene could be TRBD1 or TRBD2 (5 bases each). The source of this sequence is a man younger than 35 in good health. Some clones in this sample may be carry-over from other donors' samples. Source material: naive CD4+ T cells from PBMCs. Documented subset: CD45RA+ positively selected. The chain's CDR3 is CASRAGTPPEQYF. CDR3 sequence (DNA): TGTGCCAGCAGGGCCGGGACCCCCCCCGAGCAGTACTTC.